This T cell receptor beta chain was sequenced during a study of Tregs in tolerant kidney transplant recipients. TCRdb keeps only in-frame clones here, not all; method: immunoSEQ multiplex PCR. The table lists more than 12,000 clones, around 80% of them singletons. The sequence derives from a human donor who received a combined kidney and bone marrow transplant. This specimen consisted of Tregs from blood, obtained before the transplant.

The CDR3 spells CASSLEDRVETQYF. The CDR3 DNA follows: TGTGCCAGCAGCTTGGAGGACAGGGTGGAAACGCAGTATTTT. This chain links TRBV5-4 with TRBJ2-3, with TRBD1 matching over 8 bases. The CDR3 consists of 14 residues. Germline values: CDR1 SGHNT, CDR2 YYREEE (reference sequence). V shed 0 bases and J 9 bases; nucleotides not matched to a gene: 6.